Listed below are T cell receptor beta chains from one sample, sequenced in a study of blood T cell repertoires in COVID-19. The repertoire was sequenced with immunoSEQ multiplex PCR; TCRdb's copy has only in-frame clones and lacks some. The table shows fewer than 55,000 clones, with 84% occurring only once. The sample taken for sequencing was peripheral blood. The receptor source for this set is a man between 50 and 59 years old with acute or convalescent COVID-19. The CDR3 runs from the conserved cysteine through the conserved F or W. The D gene is left open where the match is weak. Clone sizes are given selectively: once, few, many, or a class where the clone is expanded.

J gene,D gene,clone size,V gene,CDR3 DNA,CDR3 protein
TRBJ1-1,NA,few,TRBV7-6,TGTGCCAGCAGCCCACAGGGAGGGACTGAAGCTTTCTTT,CASSPQGGTEAFF
TRBJ2-5,TRBD2,NA,TRBV5-6,TGTGCCAGCAGCGCTAGCGGGGCTCAAGAGACCCAGTACTTC,CASSASGAQETQYF
TRBJ2-1,TRBD2,NA,TRBV29-1,TGCAGCGACAACGCCGGGACTAGCGAATACAATGAGCAGTTCTTC,CSDNAGTSEYNEQFF
TRBJ1-5,NA,NA,TRBV6-1,TGTGCCAGCAGTGAAGGAGGGGGATGGGGCAATCAGCCCCAGCATTTT,CASSEGGGWGNQPQHF
TRBJ2-7,TRBD2,once,TRBV11-2,TGTGCCAGCACCCCGGTAGGCTGGACTAGCGGCTACGAGCAGTACTTC,CASTPVGWTSGYEQYF
TRBJ1-5,NA,NA,TRBV27,TGTGCCAGCAGTTTCCGGGATAGTCAGCCCCAGCATTTT,CASSFRDSQPQHF
TRBJ2-7,NA,NA,TRBV12-3/TRBV12-4,TGTGCCAGCAGTTTTCAGGGGTCCTACGAGCAGTACTTC,CASSFQGSYEQYF
TRBJ1-1,NA,NA,TRBV6-5,TGTGCCAGCAGTACCCGACAGTTACCGGCTTTCTTT,CASSTRQLPAFF
TRBJ2-1,NA,NA,TRBV14,TGTGCCAGCAGCCCGACGGGGATCGCCCAATACAATGAGCAGTTCTTC,CASSPTGIAQYNEQFF
TRBJ1-2,NA,NA,TRBV12-3/TRBV12-4,TGTGCCAGCAGCCAGGACTTAAACTATGGCTACACCTTC,CASSQDLNYGYTF
TRBJ1-3,NA,NA,TRBV21-1,TGTGCCAGCAGCAAAGATGGACACTCTGGAAACACCATATATTTT,CASSKDGHSGNTIYF
TRBJ2-7,NA,NA,TRBV4-1,TGCGCCAGCAGCCAGGAACCGCAGGGGGGCTACGAGCAGTACTTC,CASSQEPQGGYEQYF
TRBJ2-2,NA,NA,TRBV4-1,TGCGCCAGCAGCCAGGACATGAACACCGGGGAGCTGTTTTTT,CASSQDMNTGELFF
TRBJ2-7,TRBD1,NA,TRBV6-5,TGTGCCAGCAGTACAGGGGCCAGCTCCTACGAGCAGTACTTC,CASSTGASSYEQYF
TRBJ2-1,TRBD2,NA,TRBV10-3,TGTGCCATCAATCCTAGCGGGGGGGCAGGTGAGCAGTTCTTC,CAINPSGGAGEQFF
TRBJ2-4,NA,NA,TRBV2,TGTGCCAGCAGTGGCCCGGGAGGGGGCGGGTACATTCAGTACTTC,CASSGPGGGGYIQYF
TRBJ2-1,TRBD1,NA,TRBV24-1,TGTGCCACCAGTGACCGCCGGACAGGGGACGAGCAGTTCTTC,CATSDRRTGDEQFF